This entry describes one T cell receptor (beta chain). Its specificity is unknown. The data were taken from a study of T-cell memory formation after mild COVID-19. V gave up 5 bases and J gave up 8 bases; unmatched junction bases: 8. The CDR3 length is 13 residues. Germline V gene data show CDR1 as MDHEN and CDR2 as SYDVKM. A 5'RACE reaction primed in the constant segment made cDNA libraries of TCR alpha and TCR beta, and these carried sample barcodes and UMIs. TCRdb processed the 5' RACE reads anew with MiXCR; each CDR3 protein has one entry. This sample has about 400,000 distinct CDR3 sequences, with approximately 15% found just once. Study findings and constraints: The study detected some responding clones in pre-infection memory, suggesting cross-reactive memory joined. CD4+ contracting clones lay mainly in CM and EM, CD8+ ones in EMRA. Confirmation of SARS-CoV-2 specificity was lacking for second-wave clones peaking day 37.

The source is a young man who had mild COVID-19 (a few samples of this study predate the infection). Cell type and time point are not known. Sequencing was performed on PBMCs or a T cell subset sorted from them (not recorded which). V gene TRBV28 combines with J gene TRBJ1-2; 7 bases agree with TRBD1. The CDR3 loop is CASSQTGREGYTF. For the CDR3, the DNA is TGTGCCAGCAGTCAGACAGGGCGTGAGGGCTACACCTTC.